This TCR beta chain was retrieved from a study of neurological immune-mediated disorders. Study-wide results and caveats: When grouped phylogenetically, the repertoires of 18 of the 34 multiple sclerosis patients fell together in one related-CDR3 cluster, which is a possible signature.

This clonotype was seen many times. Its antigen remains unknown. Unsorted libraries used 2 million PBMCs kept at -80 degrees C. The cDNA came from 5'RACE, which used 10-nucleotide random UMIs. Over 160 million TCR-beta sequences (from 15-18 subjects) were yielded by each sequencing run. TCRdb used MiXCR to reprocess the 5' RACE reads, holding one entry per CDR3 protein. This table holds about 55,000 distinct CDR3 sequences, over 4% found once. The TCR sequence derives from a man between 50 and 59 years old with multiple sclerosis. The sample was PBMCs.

Written as DNA, the CDR3 is TGTGCCAGCAGTGCTCCTGCTAGGGGGCCAACTAATGAAAAACTGTTTTTT. It specifies CASSAPARGPTNEKLFF. The rearrangement links TRBV2 to TRBJ1-4, with 7 nucleotides matching TRBD1. CDR1 is SNHLY and CDR2 is FYNNEI in the germline V gene. The CDR3 has 17 residues. V was clipped by 4 bases and J by 0 bases; unmatched bases: 8.